This paragraph covers one T cell receptor beta chain sequence. Its target is unknown. UMI-labeled 5' RACE produced the TCR beta libraries. From the 5' RACE reads, TCRdb lists one entry per CDR3 protein and no DNA. This repertoire comprises approximately 10,000 distinct CDR3 sequences; its ten largest clones make up 20%. The authors defined TPEX cells as CCR7+ PD-1+ TIGIT+ early memory CD8+ T cells carrying exhausted-like traits. The CDR3 loop spans 16 amino acids. Germline V CDR1 and CDR2: SGHRS, YFSETQ. These data are taken from a study of human CD8 memory T cell subsets. Study-wide results and caveats: Diversity, measured as normalized Shannon-Wiener diversity, was similarly high in stem-like memory and precursor exhausted T cells. Effector memory cells did not share this.

This TCR came from a human donor in good health. The chain joins TRBV5-1 to TRBJ2-5; TCRdb lists TRBD1, though no DNA is available to test this call. The sequenced material came from CD8+ T cells from PBMCs. CDR3 in amino acids: CASSLGDRDYQETQYF. Full variable domain (remainder filled in from reference TRBV5-1 and TRBJ2-5): KAGVTQTPRYLIKTRGQQVTLSCSPISGHRSVSWYQQTPGQGLQFLFEYFSETQRNKGNFPGRFSGRQFSNSRSEMNVSTLELGDSALYLCASSLGDRDYQETQYFGPGTRLLVL.